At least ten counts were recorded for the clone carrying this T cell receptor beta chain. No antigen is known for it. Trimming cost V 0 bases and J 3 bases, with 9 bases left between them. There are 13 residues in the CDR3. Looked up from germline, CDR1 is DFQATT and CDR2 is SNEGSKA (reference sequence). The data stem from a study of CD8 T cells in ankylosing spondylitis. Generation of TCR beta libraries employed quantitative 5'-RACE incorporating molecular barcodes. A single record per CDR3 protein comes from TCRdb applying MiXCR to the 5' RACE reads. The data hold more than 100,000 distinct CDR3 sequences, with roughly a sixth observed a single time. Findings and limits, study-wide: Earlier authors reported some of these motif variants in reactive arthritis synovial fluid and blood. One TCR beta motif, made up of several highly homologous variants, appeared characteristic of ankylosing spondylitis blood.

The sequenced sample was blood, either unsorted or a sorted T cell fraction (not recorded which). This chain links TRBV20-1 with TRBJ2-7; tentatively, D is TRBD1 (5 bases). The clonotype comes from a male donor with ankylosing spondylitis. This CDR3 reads CSARDRVLYEQYF. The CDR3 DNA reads TGCAGTGCTAGAGACAGGGTGCTCTACGAGCAGTACTTC.